What follows describes a single T cell receptor (beta chain). What it binds is unknown. The data are from a study of early T cells in non-severe SARS-CoV-2 infection. Study-level information: Chains stayed unpaired after sequencing of bulk RNA from unsorted whole blood.

Each cDNA molecule carried a unique molecular identifier. TCRdb ran MiXCR on the 5' RACE reads and lists one entry per CDR3 protein. The data contain approximately 76,000 distinct CDR3 sequences, around 15% of them seen just once; the ten biggest clones take up roughly 3%. Study outcomes and limitations: Lookups in VDJdb leaned toward anti-spike CD8 responses and missed private and CD4 specificities.

Trimming cost V 4 bases and J 5 bases, with 11 bases left between them. This CDR3 comprises 14 residues. CDR1 is SGHAT, CDR2 FQNNGV, per germline. The sequenced sample consisted of whole blood. V is TRBV11-2 and J is TRBJ2-2; D remains unclear. The receptor comes from an adult who was a healthcare worker with PCR-confirmed SARS-CoV-2 infection or an uninfected control (not recorded which). DNA of the CDR3: TGTGCCAGCAGCTGGCGACTGACTACCGGGGAGCTGTTTTTT. Translation: CASSWRLTTGELFF.